Listed below are T cell receptor beta chains from one sample, sequenced in a study of neurological immune-mediated disorders. TCRdb fed the 5' RACE reads into MiXCR, producing one record per CDR3 protein. In the table there are tens of thousands of distinct CDR3 sequences, about 9% of which are singletons. The sequenced material came from PBMCs. The receptors here all came from a woman between 35 and 50 years old in good health. CDR3s leave out the opening cysteine and the closing phenylalanine or tryptophan.

v_call,cdr3_aa
TRBV29-1,SVDGTGYT
TRBV25-1,ASSSPGTAGTEAF
TRBV11-2,ASSLGGAGPGDEQY
TRBV7-2,ASSLLGQGSPLH
TRBV12-3/TRBV12-4,ASSLGTVKNIQY
TRBV20-1,SASPGQGLGSYNSPLH
TRBV6-2/TRBV6-3,ASRLSTDTQY
TRBV5-1,ASSGAWTGELYEQY
TRBV5-1,ASSTGGTEKNIQY
TRBV6-5,ASTRGTSTDTQY
TRBV3-1,ASSQDSKGNTIY
TRBV24-1,ATSDRLPGQGVYYT
TRBV27,ASSPIGGLRRVGNTEAF
TRBV6-2/TRBV6-3,ASSYLHRPLGQY
TRBV20-1,SAISTGVTEAF
TRBV4-1,ASSQRQGYSYEQY
TRBV20-1,SARPPTVTDTQY
TRBV11-3,ASSPGLAGSYEQY
TRBV6-4,ASSDLGVGAPDEQF
TRBV6-5,ASSPSGGRAGTQY
TRBV6-5,ASSYQTGELF
TRBV20-1,SARDRRMNTEAF
TRBV27,ASSLISQGMHTEAF
TRBV11-2,ASTPGGSYNEQF
TRBV28,ASTGLAVNNEQF